These T cell receptor beta chains were read from a single sample in a study of blood T cell repertoires in COVID-19. TCRdb's table, derived via immunoSEQ multiplex PCR, lists solely in-frame clones and lacks some. There are 60,000 or so clones in the sample; around nine tenths occur only once, and about 15% lies in the top ten. Material: peripheral blood. All receptors come from a human donor with active COVID-19. The donor label of this sample is uncertain. Both conserved end residues are part of each CDR3. D genes are given only for firm matches. Clone size appears in some rows only: once, few, many, or a class for an expanded clone.

clone_size: NA
v_call: TRBV7-2
d_call: NA
j_call: TRBJ2-1
cdr3_aa: CASSFPGNEQFF
cdr3_nt: TGTGCCAGCAGCTTCCCGGGCAATGAGCAGTTCTTC

clone_size: NA
v_call: TRBV23-1
d_call: NA
j_call: TRBJ2-3
cdr3_aa: CASSQSEGTECTDTQYF
cdr3_nt: TGCGCCAGCAGTCAATCGGAGGGGACCGAATGCACAGATACGCAGTATTTT

clone_size: NA
v_call: TRBV5-5
d_call: NA
j_call: TRBJ1-2
cdr3_aa: CASSGQPNYGYTF
cdr3_nt: TGTGCCAGCAGCGGACAGCCTAACTATGGCTACACCTTC

clone_size: NA
v_call: TRBV7-9
d_call: NA
j_call: TRBJ1-2
cdr3_aa: CASSLSQANYGYTF
cdr3_nt: TGTGCCAGCAGCTTATCCCAAGCGAACTATGGCTACACCTTC

clone_size: NA
v_call: TRBV12-3/TRBV12-4
d_call: NA
j_call: TRBJ1-2
cdr3_aa: CASSPYSLDRTF
cdr3_nt: TGTGCCAGCAGTCCCTATTCACTTGACAGGACCTTC

clone_size: NA
v_call: TRBV5-6
d_call: TRBD2
j_call: TRBJ2-1
cdr3_aa: CASSWTSGSSYNEQFF
cdr3_nt: TGTGCCAGCAGCTGGACTAGCGGGAGCTCCTACAATGAGCAGTTCTTC

clone_size: NA
v_call: TRBV7-2
d_call: TRBD1
j_call: TRBJ1-3
cdr3_aa: CASSSARGSGTIYF
cdr3_nt: TGTGCCAGCAGCTCAGCCAGGGGGAGCGGCACCATATATTTT

clone_size: NA
v_call: TRBV11-2
d_call: TRBD2
j_call: TRBJ2-1
cdr3_aa: CASSSLRGRDYNEQFF
cdr3_nt: TGTGCCAGCAGCTCCCTCCGGGGGAGGGACTACAATGAGCAGTTCTTC

clone_size: NA
v_call: TRBV5-1
d_call: NA
j_call: TRBJ2-5
cdr3_aa: CASSLPWAQETQYF
cdr3_nt: TGCGCCAGCAGCTTGCCGTGGGCCCAAGAGACCCAGTACTTC

clone_size: NA
v_call: TRBV28
d_call: TRBD2
j_call: TRBJ2-7
cdr3_aa: CASTGTSNLDEQYF
cdr3_nt: TGTGCCAGCACCGGGACTAGTAACCTTGACGAGCAGTACTTC

clone_size: NA
v_call: TRBV2
d_call: NA
j_call: TRBJ1-4
cdr3_aa: CASRNDRSGEKLFF
cdr3_nt: TGTGCCAGCAGAAACGACAGGAGTGGTGAAAAACTGTTTTTT

clone_size: NA
v_call: TRBV15
d_call: NA
j_call: TRBJ2-7
cdr3_aa: CATSRERGSYEQYF
cdr3_nt: TGTGCCACCAGCAGAGAAAGGGGATCCTACGAGCAGTACTTC

clone_size: NA
v_call: TRBV7-3
d_call: NA
j_call: TRBJ2-5
cdr3_aa: CASSAWAGVETQYF
cdr3_nt: TGTGCCAGCAGCGCCTGGGCAGGGGTAGAGACCCAGTACTTC

clone_size: NA
v_call: TRBV2
d_call: NA
j_call: TRBJ2-5
cdr3_aa: CASSEQLRRKQYF
cdr3_nt: TGTGCCAGCAGTGAGCAGCTCCGGAGGAAGCAGTACTTC

clone_size: NA
v_call: TRBV3-1/TRBV3-2
d_call: TRBD1
j_call: TRBJ2-6
cdr3_aa: CASNRGPGANVLTF
cdr3_nt: TGTGCCAGCAACAGGGGGCCTGGGGCCAACGTCCTGACTTTC

clone_size: NA
v_call: TRBV10-1
d_call: NA
j_call: TRBJ2-3
cdr3_aa: CASSDNDKTDTQYF
cdr3_nt: TGCGCCAGCAGTGATAATGACAAGACGGATACGCAGTATTTT

clone_size: NA
v_call: TRBV5-4
d_call: TRBD1
j_call: TRBJ1-1
cdr3_aa: CASSSRLTGAPAAFF
cdr3_nt: TGTGCCAGCAGCTCCCGCCTGACAGGGGCCCCCGCCGCTTTCTTT

clone_size: NA
v_call: TRBV6-5
d_call: TRBD1
j_call: TRBJ1-6
cdr3_aa: CASSYFQGAVSPLHF
cdr3_nt: TGTGCCAGCAGTTACTTTCAGGGGGCGGTTTCACCCCTCCACTTT

clone_size: NA
v_call: TRBV5-1
d_call: TRBD1
j_call: TRBJ1-3
cdr3_aa: CASSSGQGTSGNTIYF
cdr3_nt: TGCGCCAGCAGCTCGGGACAGGGGACCTCTGGAAACACCATATATTTT

clone_size: NA
v_call: TRBV19
d_call: NA
j_call: TRBJ1-5
cdr3_aa: CASTSDMNSNQPQHF
cdr3_nt: TGTGCCAGTACCAGTGATATGAATAGCAATCAGCCCCAGCATTTT

clone_size: NA
v_call: TRBV29-1
d_call: NA
j_call: TRBJ1-2
cdr3_aa: CSVEDGGYGYTF
cdr3_nt: TGCAGCGTTGAAGATGGCGGCTATGGCTACACCTTC

clone_size: once
v_call: TRBV28
d_call: NA
j_call: TRBJ1-2
cdr3_aa: CASSLNSIRPYGYTF
cdr3_nt: TGTGCCAGCAGTCTCAACAGTATCCGGCCCTATGGCTACACCTTC

clone_size: NA
v_call: TRBV30
d_call: TRBD1
j_call: TRBJ1-1
cdr3_aa: CAWNTGQGASEAFF
cdr3_nt: TGTGCCTGGAATACGGGACAGGGGGCATCTGAAGCTTTCTTT

clone_size: NA
v_call: TRBV6-5
d_call: NA
j_call: TRBJ2-3
cdr3_aa: CASRDIAPPDTQYF
cdr3_nt: TGTGCCAGCAGGGACATCGCTCCCCCAGATACGCAGTATTTT

clone_size: once
v_call: TRBV9
d_call: TRBD1
j_call: TRBJ2-2
cdr3_aa: CASSGVTGTGELFF
cdr3_nt: TGTGCCAGCAGCGGGGTGACAGGGACCGGGGAGCTGTTTTTT

clone_size: NA
v_call: TRBV6-5
d_call: NA
j_call: TRBJ1-1
cdr3_aa: CASSRGPPRTEAFF
cdr3_nt: TGTGCCAGCAGCCGAGGCCCCCCGCGAACTGAAGCTTTCTTT

clone_size: NA
v_call: TRBV6-6
d_call: NA
j_call: TRBJ1-2
cdr3_aa: CASSGDTYGYTF
cdr3_nt: TGTGCCAGCAGTGGGGACACCTATGGCTACACCTTC

clone_size: once
v_call: TRBV6-6
d_call: NA
j_call: TRBJ1-4
cdr3_aa: CASRWGEKLFF
cdr3_nt: TGTGCCAGCAGGTGGGGCGAAAAACTGTTTTTT

clone_size: NA
v_call: TRBV18
d_call: TRBD1
j_call: TRBJ1-5
cdr3_aa: CASSPLRDRGQPQHF
cdr3_nt: TGTGCCAGCTCACCCTTACGGGACAGGGGCCAGCCCCAGCATTTT

clone_size: few
v_call: TRBV2
d_call: NA
j_call: TRBJ1-1
cdr3_aa: CASSEERNTEAFF
cdr3_nt: TGTGCCAGCAGTGAAGAGAGGAACACTGAAGCTTTCTTT

clone_size: NA
v_call: TRBV10-2
d_call: TRBD1
j_call: TRBJ1-1
cdr3_aa: CASSGNPGGTEAFF
cdr3_nt: TGCGCCAGCAGTGGGAATCCAGGGGGGACTGAAGCTTTCTTT

clone_size: NA
v_call: TRBV6-5
d_call: TRBD2
j_call: TRBJ2-7
cdr3_aa: CASSYGGGLSYEQYF
cdr3_nt: TGTGCCAGCAGTTATGGGGGGGGTCTGTCCTACGAGCAGTACTTC

clone_size: NA
v_call: TRBV5-4
d_call: NA
j_call: TRBJ2-3
cdr3_aa: CASSLRGGDTQYF
cdr3_nt: TGTGCCAGCAGCTTAAGGGGTGGGGATACGCAGTATTTT

clone_size: once
v_call: TRBV18
d_call: TRBD2
j_call: TRBJ2-1
cdr3_aa: CASSPFASGGASEQFF
cdr3_nt: TGTGCCAGCTCACCGTTCGCTAGCGGGGGGGCGAGTGAGCAGTTCTTC

clone_size: NA
v_call: TRBV5-6
d_call: TRBD1
j_call: TRBJ2-7
cdr3_aa: CASILNRDSSYEQYF
cdr3_nt: TGTGCCAGCATCCTCAACCGGGACAGCTCCTACGAGCAGTACTTC

clone_size: NA
v_call: TRBV7-6
d_call: NA
j_call: TRBJ2-5
cdr3_aa: CASSLFRETQYF
cdr3_nt: TGTGCCAGCAGCTTATTCAGAGAGACCCAGTACTTC

clone_size: NA
v_call: TRBV27
d_call: NA
j_call: TRBJ1-1
cdr3_aa: CASSLGGGAGTEAFF
cdr3_nt: TGTGCCAGCAGTTTAGGTGGCGGGGCGGGCACTGAAGCTTTCTTT

clone_size: NA
v_call: TRBV5-4
d_call: NA
j_call: TRBJ2-3
cdr3_aa: CASSARRGGTDTQYF
cdr3_nt: TGTGCCAGCAGCGCCCGAAGGGGGGGGACAGATACGCAGTATTTT

clone_size: NA
v_call: TRBV7-2
d_call: TRBD1
j_call: TRBJ2-2
cdr3_aa: CASSPTGAGTGELFF
cdr3_nt: TGTGCCAGCAGCCCCACAGGGGCGGGCACCGGGGAGCTGTTTTTT

clone_size: NA
v_call: TRBV2
d_call: TRBD1
j_call: TRBJ1-6
cdr3_aa: CASSDDRDERSLHF
cdr3_nt: TGTGCCAGCAGTGATGACAGGGATGAGCGCTCCCTCCACTTT

clone_size: NA
v_call: TRBV6-5
d_call: NA
j_call: TRBJ1-1
cdr3_aa: CASQKNTEAFF
cdr3_nt: TGTGCCTCTCAGAAGAACACTGAAGCTTTCTTT

clone_size: NA
v_call: TRBV28
d_call: NA
j_call: TRBJ2-7
cdr3_aa: CASSLGRLVSYEQYF
cdr3_nt: TGTGCCAGCAGTCTGGGCCGGTTGGTCTCCTACGAGCAGTACTTC

clone_size: NA
v_call: TRBV5-1
d_call: NA
j_call: TRBJ1-1
cdr3_aa: CASSLVVSVMNTEAFF
cdr3_nt: TGCGCCAGCAGCTTGGTCGTCAGTGTCATGAACACTGAAGCTTTCTTT

clone_size: NA
v_call: TRBV18
d_call: NA
j_call: TRBJ2-7
cdr3_aa: CASSAGLAEVYEQYF
cdr3_nt: TGTGCCAGCTCAGCGGGGCTAGCAGAAGTCTACGAGCAGTACTTC

clone_size: NA
v_call: TRBV29-1
d_call: NA
j_call: TRBJ2-7
cdr3_aa: CSVKRGSLHEQYF
cdr3_nt: TGCAGCGTAAAGAGGGGGAGTCTCCACGAGCAGTACTTC

clone_size: NA
v_call: TRBV6-2/TRBV6-3
d_call: TRBD1
j_call: TRBJ2-3
cdr3_aa: CASSYSTGESTDTQYF
cdr3_nt: TGTGCCAGCAGTTACTCGACAGGGGAAAGCACAGATACGCAGTATTTT

clone_size: NA
v_call: TRBV28
d_call: NA
j_call: TRBJ2-1
cdr3_aa: CASSFGGTWISSYNEQFF
cdr3_nt: TGTGCCAGCAGTTTTGGGGGCACCTGGATAAGCTCCTACAATGAGCAGTTCTTC

clone_size: NA
v_call: TRBV9
d_call: TRBD2
j_call: TRBJ2-1
cdr3_aa: CASSVEASGSYNEQFF
cdr3_nt: TGTGCCAGCAGCGTAGAGGCTAGCGGGAGCTACAATGAGCAGTTCTTC

clone_size: NA
v_call: TRBV5-4
d_call: NA
j_call: TRBJ2-2
cdr3_aa: CASSFGGNTGELFF
cdr3_nt: TGTGCCAGCAGCTTCGGGGGGAACACCGGGGAGCTGTTTTTT

clone_size: NA
v_call: TRBV9
d_call: NA
j_call: TRBJ2-2
cdr3_aa: CASSFSSNTGELFF
cdr3_nt: TGTGCCAGCAGCTTTAGTTCGAACACCGGGGAGCTGTTTTTT

clone_size: few
v_call: TRBV2
d_call: NA
j_call: TRBJ2-7
cdr3_aa: CASRVYDTYEQYF
cdr3_nt: TGTGCCAGCAGGGTATATGACACCTACGAGCAGTACTTC

clone_size: NA
v_call: TRBV5-1
d_call: NA
j_call: TRBJ2-5
cdr3_aa: CASSKTVPTQETQYF
cdr3_nt: TGCGCCAGCAGCAAAACAGTTCCCACACAAGAGACCCAGTACTTC

clone_size: few
v_call: TRBV19
d_call: NA
j_call: TRBJ2-5
cdr3_aa: CASSTTLAANQETQYF
cdr3_nt: TGTGCCAGTAGTACGACGCTAGCTGCCAACCAAGAGACCCAGTACTTC

clone_size: NA
v_call: TRBV6-2/TRBV6-3
d_call: NA
j_call: TRBJ1-4
cdr3_aa: CASSYEGTLNEKLFF
cdr3_nt: TGTGCCAGCAGTTACGAAGGGACACTAAATGAAAAACTGTTTTTT

clone_size: once
v_call: TRBV3-1/TRBV3-2
d_call: TRBD1
j_call: TRBJ2-1
cdr3_aa: CASRGQGRNEQFF
cdr3_nt: TGTGCCAGCAGGGGACAGGGACGGAATGAGCAGTTCTTC

clone_size: NA
v_call: TRBV19
d_call: TRBD2
j_call: TRBJ2-1
cdr3_aa: CASSMRWEGNEQFF
cdr3_nt: TGTGCCAGTAGTATGCGGTGGGAGGGCAATGAGCAGTTCTTC

clone_size: NA
v_call: TRBV3-1/TRBV3-2
d_call: NA
j_call: TRBJ2-1
cdr3_aa: CASSQDGLEGNEQFF
cdr3_nt: TGTGCCAGCAGCCAAGACGGCCTAGAGGGCAATGAGCAGTTCTTC

clone_size: once
v_call: TRBV28
d_call: TRBD2
j_call: TRBJ2-3
cdr3_aa: CARPPEGGPTDTQYF
cdr3_nt: TGTGCCAGACCCCCGGAGGGAGGGCCCACAGATACGCAGTATTTT